This TCR beta chain was identified in a study of neurological immune-mediated disorders. On this clonotype itself: The antigen remains unidentified.

TCRdb re-called the 5' RACE reads through MiXCR, storing one row per CDR3 protein. The sample carries some 70,000 distinct CDR3 sequences, under 5% recorded once. Study-level points and caveats: Multiple sclerosis was found to have the least TCR clonal expansion, below healthy controls, and HTLV-1-associated myelopathy the most. The absence of any CDR3 amino acid sequence shared by expanded clones across subjects suggests that repertoires were private in all groups.

The CDR3 covers 15 residues. From germline, CDR1 is MNHEY and CDR2 SVGAGI. Trimming cost V 0 bases and J 0 bases, with 8 bases left between them. The TCR sequence derives from a man aged 25 to 45 with multiple sclerosis. This chain connects TRBV6-5 to TRBJ1-1, with a tentative D call TRBD1 (5 bases). The specimen sequenced was PBMCs. CDR3 loop: CASSYSRAMNTEAFF. In DNA form, the CDR3 reads TGTGCCAGCAGTTACTCCAGGGCAATGAACACTGAAGCTTTCTTT.